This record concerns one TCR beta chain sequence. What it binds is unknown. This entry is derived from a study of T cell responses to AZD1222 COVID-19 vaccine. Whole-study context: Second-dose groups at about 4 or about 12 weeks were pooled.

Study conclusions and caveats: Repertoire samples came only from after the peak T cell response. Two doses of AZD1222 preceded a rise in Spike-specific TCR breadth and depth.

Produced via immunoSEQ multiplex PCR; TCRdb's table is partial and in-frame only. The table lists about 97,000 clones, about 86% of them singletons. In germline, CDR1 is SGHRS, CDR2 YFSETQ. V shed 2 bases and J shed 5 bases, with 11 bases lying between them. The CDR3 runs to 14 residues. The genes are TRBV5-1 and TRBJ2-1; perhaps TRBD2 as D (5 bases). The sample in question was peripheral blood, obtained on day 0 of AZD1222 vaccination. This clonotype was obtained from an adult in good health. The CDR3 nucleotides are TGCGCCAGCAGCTTTCAGTCCGGGAACAATGAGCAGTTCTTC. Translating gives CASSFQSGNNEQFF.